One and the same sample provided the 9 T cell receptor beta chains below, sequenced in a study of early T cells in non-severe SARS-CoV-2 infection. TCRdb fed the 5' RACE reads into MiXCR, producing one record per CDR3 protein. The profile covers some 37,000 distinct CDR3 sequences, with more than 8% appearing a single time and 12% taken by the ten largest. Sequencing input: whole blood. The source of these receptors is an adult who was a healthcare worker with PCR-confirmed SARS-CoV-2 infection or an uninfected control (not recorded which).

The V and J genes are TRBV29-1 and TRBJ2-2; TRBD1 matches at 9 bases. V was clipped by 4 bases and J by 4 bases; unmatched bases: 7. This CDR3 contains 15 residues. CDR1 is SQVTM, CDR2 ANQGSEA, per germline. Written as DNA, the CDR3 is TGCAGCGTTGGCTTGGGACAGGGAGGCACCGGGGAGCTGTTTTTT. This translates into CSVGLGQGGTGELFF.

This clonotype was recorded many times. The chain links TRBV19 to TRBJ2-1; possibly TRBD1 or TRBD2 for D (7 bases each). V was trimmed by 7 bases and J by 5 bases, leaving 18 bases between them. Germline assignment: CDR1 LNHDA and CDR2 SQIVND (reference sequence). The CDR3 extends over 15 amino acids. The CDR3 is CASKKTGTNHNEQFF. The CDR3 DNA reads as TGTGCCAGTAAAAAGACAGGGACTAACCACAATGAGCAGTTCTTC.

This clonotype has ten or more counts. The chain combines TRBV29-1 with TRBJ2-2; tentatively, D is TRBD1 (5 bases). V was trimmed by 4 bases and J by 4 bases, leaving 13 bases between them. Looked up from germline, CDR1 is SQVTM and CDR2 is ANQGSEA. There are 14 residues in the CDR3. The chain's CDR3 is CSVGGRVGTGELFF. The CDR3 DNA follows: TGCAGCGTTGGCGGCAGGGTGGGCACCGGGGAGCTGTTTTTT.

The chain has TRBV30 and TRBJ2-4; D tentatively fits TRBD1 or TRBD2 (5 bases each). The CDR3 is made up of 16 amino acids. V lost 3 bases and J 2 bases, leaving 17 bases between the germline ends. Germline CDR1 is GTSNPN and CDR2 is SVGIG (reference sequence). CDR3 residues: CAWSLRGEQTKNIQYF. The CDR3 bases are TGTGCCTGGAGCCTCCGAGGGGAACAAACCAAAAACATTCAGTACTTC.

This clonotype was observed a handful of times. This rearrangement joins TRBV12-3 or TRBV12-4 to TRBJ2-4; D is perhaps TRBD1 (6 bases). V was pared by 6 bases and J by 2 bases, with 8 bases between. The CDR3 has 13 residues. CDR3: CASRQGSKNIQYF. The CDR3 nucleotides read TGTGCCAGCAGACAGGGTTCCAAAAACATTCAGTACTTC.

This clonotype was counted ten times or more. V usage is TRBV6-6 and J usage is TRBJ1-4; D is unresolved. This CDR3 comprises 15 residues. Trimming removed 5 bases from V and 5 bases from J, with 15 bases in between. CDR1 and CDR2 (germline): MNHNY, SVGAGI (reference sequence). The CDR3 coding sequence is TGTGCCAGCAGTGACGAGGGCGGAGGGAATGAAAAACTGTTTTTT. Translating gives CASSDEGGGNEKLFF.

This clonotype occurred many times. This chain links TRBV20-1 with TRBJ2-4; D is tentatively TRBD1 or TRBD2 (5 bases each). Germline loops: CDR1 DFQATT, CDR2 SNEGSKA (reference sequence). This CDR3 has 12 residues. Trimming stripped 5 bases from V and 7 bases from J, with 12 bases between. CDR3 in amino acids: CSAQMGENIQYF. CDR3 DNA: TGCAGTGCTCAAATGGGGGAGAACATTCAGTACTTC.

This clonotype appeared many times. The rearrangement uses TRBV27 and TRBJ1-1, with D hard to call. Trimming took 8 bases from V and 0 from J, leaving 10 bases between them. The CDR3 contains 13 residues. CDR1 is MNHEY and CDR2 is SMNVEV in the germline V gene (reference sequence). The CDR3 nucleotides read TGTGCCAGCTGCCCCGGGCTGAACACTGAAGCTTTCTTT. Protein: CASCPGLNTEAFF.

This clonotype turned up a few times. The chain uses TRBV6-1 and TRBJ2-2; D remains ambiguous. The CDR3 is 16 residues long. From germline, CDR1 is MNHNS and CDR2 SASEGT. V lost 2 bases to trimming and J lost 0 bases, with 10 bases between them. Written as DNA, the CDR3 is TGTGCCAGCAGTGAAAACGTAGCCGCGAACACCGGGGAGCTGTTTTTT. Protein: CASSENVAANTGELFF.